This TCR beta chain emerged from a study of shared clonotypes between healthy human individuals. Unsorted PBMC DNA sequencing spanned ten immunoSEQ deep assay plates. The protocol was immunoSEQ multiplex PCR, while the TCRdb copy is restricted to in-frame clones and leaves out a portion. The data contain 490,000 or so clones, 70% to 80% of them singletons. Researchers drew on about 100 million PBMCs for genomic DNA from unsorted samples. V trimming: 0 bases; J trimming: 3 bases; junction bases outside the gene matches: 8. Germline CDR1 reads MDHEN; CDR2 reads SYDVKM. The CDR3 extends over 16 amino acids.

The V gene is TRBV28, the J gene TRBJ2-7; TRBD1 matches at 7 bases. This sequence was found in a woman in her 40s in good health. Some clones in this sample may be carry-over from other donors' samples. What was sequenced was PBMCs. The CDR3 DNA reads as TGTGCCAGCAGTTTATGGCTACCGGGACAGTACTACGAGCAGTACTTC. Translation gives CASSLWLPGQYYEQYF.